Listed below are T cell receptor beta chains from one sample, sequenced in a study of T cells in Graves' hyperthyroidism and ophthalmopathy. TCRdb called the multiplex PCR reads again in MiXCR, with one record for every CDR3 protein. The sample holds 500,000 to 650,000 distinct CDR3 sequences, less than 20% seen once. The sequenced material came from blood. Every receptor here comes from a man aged 35 to 55 with Graves' ophthalmopathy. The CDR3 runs from the conserved cysteine through the conserved F or W. A D gene is named only where the DNA matches it firmly. Not every row has a clone size; where given, it reads once, few, many or a size class.

>TRBV20-1|many|TRBD2|TRBJ2-7
TGCAGTGCTACCGGACTAGCGGGTATAAACGAGCAGTACTTC
CSATGLAGINEQYF
>TRBV20-1|few|TRBD2|TRBJ2-1
TGCAGTGCTAGAGAACGAGGTAGCGGGAGGGCGGGCCATGAGCAGTTCTTC
CSARERGSGRAGHEQFF
>TRBV29-1|-|TRBD1|TRBJ1-1
TGCAGCGGGGACAGGGGCTCTGAAGCTTTCTTT
CSGDRGSEAFF
>TRBV30|few|-|TRBJ2-3
TGTGCCTGGAGTGTAAGGACAACCCGAGATACGCAGTATTTT
CAWSVRTTRDTQYF
>TRBV9|-|TRBD1|TRBJ2-1
TGTGCCAGCAGCGCTGGCCTGACAGGGGGTGGGTACAATGAGCAGTTCTTC
CASSAGLTGGGYNEQFF
>TRBV30|many|TRBD1|TRBJ1-1
TGTGCCTGGAGGGCGGTAGGGGGCCGGACTGAAGCTTTCTTT
CAWRAVGGRTEAFF
>TRBV28|many|TRBD1|TRBJ1-2
TGTGCCAGCAGTTTATGGCAGGGGGCGCGAGGCCATGGCTACACCTTC
CASSLWQGARGHGYTF
>TRBV19|-|-|TRBJ1-2
TGTGCCAGTAGTATCGGCGGGGGTTATGACTATGGCTACACCTTC
CASSIGGGYDYGYTF
>TRBV29-1|-|TRBD1|TRBJ1-2
TGTACTACACAGGGGACCTATGGCTACACCTTC
CTTQGTYGYTF
>TRBV7-2|-|-|TRBJ2-4
TGTGCCAGCAGCAGAACACCGTTTAATAACATTCAGTACTTC
CASSRTPFNNIQYF
>TRBV18|few|TRBD1|TRBJ2-2
TGTGCCAGCCAACAGGGGACCGGGGAGCTGTTTTTT
CASQQGTGELFF
>TRBV3-1|many|-|TRBJ2-3
TGTGCCAGCAGCCAAGACCCCCAAACAGATACGCAGTATTTT
CASSQDPQTDTQYF
>TRBV28|-|-|TRBJ2-1
TGTGCCAGCACCCAACTGATATCACCCTACAATGAGCAGTTCTTC
CASTQLISPYNEQFF